The source of this TCR beta chain is a study of T cell clonotyping in hematopoietic cell transplantation. A word on this clone: Its matching antigen is unknown.

Time point noted: recipient sample about 28 days before transplant, after cytoreduction. Blood collection times were about day -28 and days 30, 100, 180 posttransplant. There are 14 residues in the CDR3. Germline-derived CDR1 and CDR2 are MNHEY and SVGAGI. The V end lost 0 bases, the J end lost 1 base, and 6 bases lay between the germline ends. Study observations and caveats: After transplant, recipient diversity fell while pathologically expanded clonotypes grew through day 180. At the given depth, recipient repertoires were over 97% de novo clonotypes.

Generated by immunoSEQ multiplex PCR, the TCRdb table keeps only in-frame clones and is missing some. There are fewer than 100,000 clones in the sample; about 95% occur only once, and approximately 1.8% lies in the top ten. The source material was peripheral blood mononuclear cells, sampled before stem cell transplant. The source of this sequence is a woman in her 50s with acute myeloid leukemia. Some clones in this sample may be carry-over from other donors' samples. J is TRBJ1-1 and V is TRBV6-5; D remains unclear. The chain's CDR3 is CASSYSRGNTEAFF. In DNA form, the CDR3 reads TGTGCCAGCAGTTACTCTCGGGGGAACACTGAAGCTTTCTTT.